Below, 21 T cell receptor beta chains from the same sample are listed, as sequenced in a study of shared clonotypes between healthy human individuals. Measured with immunoSEQ multiplex PCR; TCRdb has only the in-frame clones, and not every one. The table records about 1.1 million clones, 60% to 85% of them present only once. The sequenced sample was memory CD4+ T cells from PBMCs. The subset is: CD45RA-negative fraction. The origin of the receptors is a man aged 18 to 35 in good health. Some clones in this sample may be carry-over from other donors' samples.

This chain uses TRBV5-1 with TRBJ1-4, with a possible D match to TRBD1 (5 bases). Germline lookup yields CDR1 SGHRS and CDR2 YFSETQ. The CDR3 contains 15 residues. V lost 0 bases, J lost 8 bases, and 14 bases lay in between. In DNA form, the CDR3 reads TGCGCCAGCAGCTTGGAGTCCCAGGGAGGCGAAAAACTGTTTTTT. Its protein product is CASSLESQGGEKLFF.

The chain links TRBV18 to TRBJ2-3, with 9 positions matching TRBD2. Trimming cost V 3 bases and J 5 bases; bases outside gene matches: 12. Per the germline V gene, CDR1 is KGHSH and CDR2 is LQKENI. The CDR3 consists of 17 residues. The CDR3: CASSPKTSSGTIDTQYF. The DNA of the CDR3 is TGTGCCAGCTCACCGAAGACCTCTAGCGGGACAATAGATACGCAGTATTTT.

V gene TRBV19 combines with J gene TRBJ1-5; D is perhaps TRBD1 (5 bases). Trimming removed 6 bases at V and 3 bases at J, with 15 bases between. The CDR3 is 15 amino acids. CDR1 LNHDA and CDR2 SQIVND come from the germline V gene (reference sequence). Here the CDR3 DNA reads TGTGCCAGTAGGAGGTTGGGGGGTTACAATCAGCCCCAGCATTTT. It yields the protein CASRRLGGYNQPQHF.

This clone was seen ten or more times. The sample has other DNA sequences that encode this CDR3 too. The chain uses TRBV29-1 and TRBJ2-1, with 8 bases lining up with TRBD2. In germline, CDR1 is SQVTM, CDR2 ANQGSEA. The V and J ends lost 2 bases and 7 bases, in that order; junction bases with no gene match: 4. This CDR3 is built from 13 residues. The CDR3, as DNA: TGCAGCGTTGAAAGCGGGAGAGGTAATGAGCAGTTCTTC. Translated, it gives CSVESGRGNEQFF.

This clone came up many times. This chain uses TRBV7-2 with TRBJ2-5, with D tentatively TRBD1 (6 bases). The CDR3 loop spans 15 amino acids. Germline CDR1 SGHTA, CDR2 FQGNSA. V lost 5 bases and J 5 bases, leaving 18 bases between the germline ends. Written as DNA, the CDR3 is TGTGCCAGCAGCCGCCCTGTAGGGGGTGGTGAGACCCAGTACTTC. Its translation: CASSRPVGGGETQYF.

V gene TRBV28 combines with J gene TRBJ2-7; tentatively, D is TRBD1 (6 bases). Germline V gene sequence: CDR1 MDHEN, CDR2 SYDVKM. The V and J ends lost 5 bases and 12 bases respectively, with 14 bases between them. The CDR3 runs 11 residues. CDR3 coding DNA: TGTGCCAGCAGTCCCCCTCCAGGGGTGTACTTC. This codes for CASSPPPGVYF.

The chain couples TRBV20-1 to TRBJ2-1; unclear D gene. The CDR3 extends over 10 amino acids. Trimming took off 7 bases at V and 8 bases at J, with 9 bases between the two ends. The V gene's germline CDR1 is DFQATT and CDR2 SNEGSKA (reference sequence). CDR3 residues: CSGLRDEQFF. Here the CDR3 DNA reads TGCAGTGGCCTTAGGGATGAGCAGTTCTTC.

A single count supports this clone. The chain is built from TRBV19 and TRBJ1-3; no clear D. Trimming took 4 bases from V and 2 from J, leaving 12 bases between them. There are 15 residues in the CDR3. Germline CDR1 LNHDA, CDR2 SQIVND (reference sequence). This CDR3 reads CASSKVGPPGNTIYF. The CDR3 DNA sequence: TGTGCCAGTAGTAAAGTGGGCCCGCCTGGAAACACCATATATTTT.

V gene TRBV5-1 combines with J gene TRBJ1-1; D ambiguous. The V and J ends lost 0 bases and 2 bases respectively, with 11 bases between them. The germline gives CDR1 SGHRS, CDR2 YFSETQ. The CDR3 sequence is 15 residues long. The CDR3 DNA reads TGCGCCAGCAGCTTGGCCCCCCGACAAAACACTGAAGCTTTCTTT. It translates to CASSLAPRQNTEAFF.

The chain joins TRBV6-5 to TRBJ2-7, with D hard to call. The CDR3 totals 14 residues. Germline CDR1 reads MNHEY; CDR2 reads SVGAGI. Trimming shortened V by 5 bases and J by 0 bases, and 11 bases separated the two germline ends. The CDR3 protein is CASSLLQSSYEQYF. Written as DNA, the CDR3 is TGTGCCAGCAGTCTCCTACAGAGCTCCTACGAGCAGTACTTC.

This clone was detected only a few times. In nucleotides, the CDR3 is TGTGCCAGCAGCTTTGAAGCCAACGTCCTGACTTTC. Protein product: CASSFEANVLTF. J is TRBJ2-6 and V is TRBV7-2; no clear D gene. V dropped 3 bases and J dropped 7 bases, with 4 bases sitting between them. This CDR3 comprises 12 residues. Germline V gene data show CDR1 as SGHTA and CDR2 as FQGNSA.

The chain couples TRBV2 to TRBJ2-1; D possibly corresponds to TRBD2 (5 bases). Trimming shortened V by 5 bases and J by 1 base, and 12 bases separated the two germline ends. The CDR3 is 15 residues long. Germline lookup yields CDR1 SNHLY and CDR2 FYNNEI. The CDR3 spells CASSRTSKSYNEQFF. For the CDR3, the DNA is TGTGCCAGCAGTCGCACTAGTAAATCCTACAATGAGCAGTTCTTC.

Comments on this clone: A far more abundant clone sits one base away, making this likely a read error. The V gene is TRBV2, the J gene TRBJ2-7; the D is unclear. Germline V CDR1 and CDR2: SNHLY, FYNNEI. Trimming removed 8 bases from V and 3 bases from J, with 5 bases in between. The CDR3 loop spans 10 amino acids. The CDR3 DNA sequence: TGTGCCAGCGGGAACTACGAGCAGTACTTC. Residues: CASGNYEQYF.

V usage is TRBV5-1 and J usage is TRBJ2-5; unclear D gene. CDR1 SGHRS and CDR2 YFSETQ come from the germline V gene. Trimming shortened V by 0 bases and J by 4 bases, and 10 bases separated the two germline ends. The CDR3 has 14 amino acids. The CDR3 sequence is CASSLGRPPETQYF. The CDR3 nucleotides read TGCGCCAGCAGCTTGGGACGCCCGCCAGAGACCCAGTACTTC. Using reference TRBV5-1 and TRBJ2-5 for the parts outside the CDR3, the full variable domain is KAGVTQTPRYLIKTRGQQVTLSCSPISGHRSVSWYQQTPGQGLQFLFEYFSETQRNKGNFPGRFSGRQFSNSRSEMNVSTLELGDSALYLCASSLGRPPETQYFGPGTRLLVL.

V and J are TRBV7-2 and TRBJ2-4, with 7 bases identical to TRBD2. The V gene's germline CDR1 is SGHTA and CDR2 FQGNSA. This CDR3 contains 17 residues. V gave up 5 bases and J gave up 1 base; unmatched junction bases: 11. The CDR3 region has the DNA TGTGCCAGCAGCCTTTACGGGAGGCCCCAGGCCAAAAACATTCAGTACTTC. This gives the protein CASSLYGRPQAKNIQYF. The full variable domain, in which reference TRBV7-2 and TRBJ2-4 provide the parts outside the CDR3, is GAGVSQSPSNKVTEKGKDVELRCDPISGHTALYWYRQSLGQGLEFLIYFQGNSAPDKSGLPSDRFSAERTGGSVSTLTIQRTQQEDSAVYLCASSLYGRPQAKNIQYFGAGTRLSVL.

The CDR3 DNA reads as TGTGCCAGCAGTTTACGCCGGCTAGCGGACGACACCGGGGAGCTGTTTTTT. As protein: CASSLRRLADDTGELFF. V gene TRBV28 combines with J gene TRBJ2-2; 7 positions agree with TRBD2. The V gene end was trimmed by 2 bases and the J gene end by 3 bases; junction bases not matched to a gene: 9. CDR3 length equals 17 residues. CDR1 is MDHEN, CDR2 SYDVKM, per germline.

This CDR3 reads CSAIWAYGYTF. CDR3 bases: TGCAGTGCTATTTGGGCGTATGGCTACACCTTC. The chain combines TRBV20-1 with TRBJ1-2; D is uncertain. With 4 bases removed from V and 5 bases from J, the gap between germline ends came to 8 bases. CDR1 is DFQATT and CDR2 is SNEGSKA in the germline V gene (reference sequence). CDR3 length: 11 amino acids.

The chain links TRBV19 to TRBJ2-7; TRBD1 might be the D (5 bases). This CDR3 is 13 amino acids long. V lost 5 bases, J lost 2 bases, and 10 bases lay in between. Per the germline V gene, CDR1 is LNHDA and CDR2 is SQIVND (reference sequence). In DNA form, the CDR3 reads TGTGCCAGTAGTCCTGACAGCGCCTACGAGCAGTACTTC. The encoded protein is CASSPDSAYEQYF.

V is TRBV6-6 and J is TRBJ1-6; D not certain. The CDR3 runs 15 residues. V dropped 4 bases and J dropped 2 bases, with 9 bases sitting between them. Germline CDR1 is MNHNY and CDR2 is SVGAGI (reference sequence). CDR3 bases: TGTGCCAGCAGTTGGGCAGAGCCCTATAATTCACCCCTCCACTTT. It is translated as CASSWAEPYNSPLHF.

Remarks on this clone: The same CDR3 arises from other DNA sequences in this sample as well. The chain links TRBV29-1 to TRBJ2-5; a possible D gene is TRBD1 (5 bases). This CDR3 contains 12 residues. The V and J ends lost 4 bases and 1 base respectively, with 7 bases between them. From germline, CDR1 is SQVTM and CDR2 ANQGSEA. CDR3 bases: TGCAGCGTTGTGGGGCTCCAAGAGACCCAGTACTTC. Amino acid sequence: CSVVGLQETQYF.

The chain couples TRBV19 to TRBJ2-1, with D possibly TRBD1 on 6 matching bases. Trimming cost V 4 bases and J 0 bases, with 7 bases left between them. Per the germline V gene, CDR1 is LNHDA and CDR2 is SQIVND (reference sequence). The CDR3 loop spans 14 amino acids. The CDR3 loop is CASSRGLSYNEQFF. The CDR3 region has the DNA TGTGCCAGTAGTAGGGGGCTCTCCTACAATGAGCAGTTCTTC.